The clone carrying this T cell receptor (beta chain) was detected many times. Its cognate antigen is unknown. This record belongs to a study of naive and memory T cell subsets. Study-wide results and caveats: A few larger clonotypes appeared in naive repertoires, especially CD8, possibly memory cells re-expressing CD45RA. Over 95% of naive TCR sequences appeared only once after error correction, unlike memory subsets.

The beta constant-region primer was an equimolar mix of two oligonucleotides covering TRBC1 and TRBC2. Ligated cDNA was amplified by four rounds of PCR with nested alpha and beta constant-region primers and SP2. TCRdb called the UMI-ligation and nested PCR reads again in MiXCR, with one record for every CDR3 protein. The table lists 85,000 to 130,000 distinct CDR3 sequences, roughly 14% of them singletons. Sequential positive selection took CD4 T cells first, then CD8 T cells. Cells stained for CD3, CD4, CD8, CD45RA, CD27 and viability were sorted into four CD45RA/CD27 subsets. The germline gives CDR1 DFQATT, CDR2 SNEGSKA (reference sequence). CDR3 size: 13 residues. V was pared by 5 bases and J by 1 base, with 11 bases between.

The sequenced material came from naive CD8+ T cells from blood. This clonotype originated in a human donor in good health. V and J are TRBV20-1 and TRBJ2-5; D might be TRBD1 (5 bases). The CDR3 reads CSADRVSQETQYF. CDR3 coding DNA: TGCAGTGCTGACAGAGTTTCCCAAGAGACCCAGTACTTC.